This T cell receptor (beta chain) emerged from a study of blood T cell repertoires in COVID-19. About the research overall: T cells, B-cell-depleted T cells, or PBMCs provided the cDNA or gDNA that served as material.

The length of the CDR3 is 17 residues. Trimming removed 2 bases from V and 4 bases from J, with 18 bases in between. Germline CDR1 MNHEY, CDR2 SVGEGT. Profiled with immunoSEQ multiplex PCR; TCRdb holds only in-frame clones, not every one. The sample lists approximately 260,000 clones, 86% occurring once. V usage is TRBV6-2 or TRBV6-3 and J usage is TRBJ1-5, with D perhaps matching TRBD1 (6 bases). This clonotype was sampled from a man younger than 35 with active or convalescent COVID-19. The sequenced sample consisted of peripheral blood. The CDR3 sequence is CASSYGQSGSRNQPQHF. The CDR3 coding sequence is TGTGCCAGCAGTTACGGACAGAGTGGGTCTAGGAATCAGCCCCAGCATTTT.